This T cell receptor (beta chain) came from a study of blood T cell repertoires in COVID-19. Germline trimming cut 1 base from V and 12 bases from J; bases unmatched to any gene: 7. This CDR3 has 15 amino acids. Germline CDR1 reads SGHTA; CDR2 reads FQGNSA. Original handling: Amplification of reference gene primers was used by the study to estimate nucleated cell counts. Generated by immunoSEQ multiplex PCR, the TCRdb table keeps only in-frame clones and is missing some. V and J calls and clone size are copied from that table; D and trimming were computed from the DNA. The table has roughly 170,000 clones, more than 70% seen once; the top ten hold roughly 18%.

This sequence originates from a man aged 55 to 70 who had recovered from COVID-19. The sequencing sample was made of PBMCs or T cells enriched from blood (not recorded which). The V and J genes are TRBV7-2 and TRBJ2-1, with 12 positions matching TRBD2. The chain's CDR3 is CASSLEASGGARQFF. The CDR3 region has the DNA TGTGCCAGCAGCTTAGAGGCTAGCGGGGGGGCCCGGCAGTTCTTC.